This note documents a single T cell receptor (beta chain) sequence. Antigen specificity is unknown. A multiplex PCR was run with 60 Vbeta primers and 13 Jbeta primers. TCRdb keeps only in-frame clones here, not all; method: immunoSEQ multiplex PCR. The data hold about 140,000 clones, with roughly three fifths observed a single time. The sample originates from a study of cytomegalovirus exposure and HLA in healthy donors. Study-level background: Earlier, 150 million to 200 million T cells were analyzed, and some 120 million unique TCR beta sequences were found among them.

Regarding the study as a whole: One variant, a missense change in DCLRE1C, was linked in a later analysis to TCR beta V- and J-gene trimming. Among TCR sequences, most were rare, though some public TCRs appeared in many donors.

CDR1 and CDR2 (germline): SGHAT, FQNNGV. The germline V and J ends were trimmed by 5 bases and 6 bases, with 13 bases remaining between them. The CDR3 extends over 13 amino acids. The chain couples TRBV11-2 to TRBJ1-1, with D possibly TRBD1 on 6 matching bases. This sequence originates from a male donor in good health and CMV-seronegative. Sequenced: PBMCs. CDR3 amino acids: CASSPGQGSEAFF. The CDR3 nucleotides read TGTGCCAGCAGCCCGGGACAAGGCTCTGAAGCTTTCTTT. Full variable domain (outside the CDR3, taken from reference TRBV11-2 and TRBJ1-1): EAGVAQSPRYKIIEKRQSVAFWCNPISGHATLYWYQQILGQGPKLLIQFQNNGVVDDSQLPKDRFSAERLKGVDSTLKIQPAKLEDSAVYLCASSPGQGSEAFFGQGTRLTVV.